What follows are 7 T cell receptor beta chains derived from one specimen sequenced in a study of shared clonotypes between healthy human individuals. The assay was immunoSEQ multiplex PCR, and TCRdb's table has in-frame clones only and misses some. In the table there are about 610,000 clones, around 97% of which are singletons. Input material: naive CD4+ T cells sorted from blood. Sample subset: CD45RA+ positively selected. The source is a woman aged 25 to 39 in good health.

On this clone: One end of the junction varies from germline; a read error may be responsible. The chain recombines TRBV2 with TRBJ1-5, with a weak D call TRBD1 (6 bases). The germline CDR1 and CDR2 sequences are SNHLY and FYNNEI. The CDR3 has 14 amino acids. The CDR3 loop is CASRPGTPPAGTRF. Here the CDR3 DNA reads TGTGCCAGCAGGCCCGGGACTCCCCCGGCCGGGACACGCTTT. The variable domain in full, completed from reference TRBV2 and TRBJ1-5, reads EPEVTQTPSHQVTQMGQEVILRCVPISNHLYFYWYRQILGQKVEFLVSFYNNEISEKSEIFDDQFSVERPDGSNFTLKIRSTKLEDSAMYFCASRPGTPPAGTRFGDGTRLSIL.

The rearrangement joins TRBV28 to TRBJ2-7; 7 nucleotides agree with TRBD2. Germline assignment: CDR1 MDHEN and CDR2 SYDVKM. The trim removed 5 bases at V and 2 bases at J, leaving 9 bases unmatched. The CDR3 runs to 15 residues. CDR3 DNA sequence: TGTGCCAGCAGTGGGGCGGGGGACCGAGCCTACGAGCAGTACTTC. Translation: CASSGAGDRAYEQYF.

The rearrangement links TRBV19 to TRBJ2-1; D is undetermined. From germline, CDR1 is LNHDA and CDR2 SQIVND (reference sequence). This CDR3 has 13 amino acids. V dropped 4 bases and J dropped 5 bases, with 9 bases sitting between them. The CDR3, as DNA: TGTGCCAGTAGTACGCGCGAGAACAATGAGCAGTTCTTC. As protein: CASSTRENNEQFF. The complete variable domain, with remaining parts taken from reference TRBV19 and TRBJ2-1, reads DGGITQSPKYLFRKEGQNVTLSCEQNLNHDAMYWYRQDPGQGLRLIYYSQIVNDFQKGDIAEGYSVSREKKESFPLTVTSAQKNPTAFYLCASSTRENNEQFFGPGTRLTVL.

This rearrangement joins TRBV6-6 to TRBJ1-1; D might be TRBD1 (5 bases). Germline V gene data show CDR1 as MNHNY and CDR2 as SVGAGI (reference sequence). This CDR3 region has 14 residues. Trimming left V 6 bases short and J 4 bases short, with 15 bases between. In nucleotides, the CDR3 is TGTGCCAGCAGGCCCAGGGTTGTCTTCACTGAAGCTTTCTTT. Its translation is CASRPRVVFTEAFF.

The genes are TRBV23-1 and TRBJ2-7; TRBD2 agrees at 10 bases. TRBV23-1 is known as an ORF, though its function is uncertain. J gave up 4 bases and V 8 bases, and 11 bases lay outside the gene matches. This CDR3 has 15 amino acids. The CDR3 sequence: CASASGRGFLYEQYF. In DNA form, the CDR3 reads TGCGCCAGCGCAAGCGGGAGGGGATTTCTATACGAGCAGTACTTC.

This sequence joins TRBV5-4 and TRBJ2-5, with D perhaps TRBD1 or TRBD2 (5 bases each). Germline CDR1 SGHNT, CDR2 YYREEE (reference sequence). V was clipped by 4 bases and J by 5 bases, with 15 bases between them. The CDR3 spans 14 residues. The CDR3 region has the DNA TGTGCCAGCAGCCACCTCGGGGCTGAGGAGACCCAGTACTTC. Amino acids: CASSHLGAEETQYF.

CDR3 amino acids: CASRGTGQETQYF. The CDR3 DNA sequence: TGTGCCAGCAGGGGGACAGGACAAGAGACCCAGTACTTC. This chain uses TRBV2 with TRBJ2-5, with 8 bases aligning to TRBD1. The CDR3 is made up of 13 amino acids. Germline trimming cut 6 bases from V and 2 bases from J; bases unmatched to any gene: 2. In germline, CDR1 is SNHLY, CDR2 FYNNEI.